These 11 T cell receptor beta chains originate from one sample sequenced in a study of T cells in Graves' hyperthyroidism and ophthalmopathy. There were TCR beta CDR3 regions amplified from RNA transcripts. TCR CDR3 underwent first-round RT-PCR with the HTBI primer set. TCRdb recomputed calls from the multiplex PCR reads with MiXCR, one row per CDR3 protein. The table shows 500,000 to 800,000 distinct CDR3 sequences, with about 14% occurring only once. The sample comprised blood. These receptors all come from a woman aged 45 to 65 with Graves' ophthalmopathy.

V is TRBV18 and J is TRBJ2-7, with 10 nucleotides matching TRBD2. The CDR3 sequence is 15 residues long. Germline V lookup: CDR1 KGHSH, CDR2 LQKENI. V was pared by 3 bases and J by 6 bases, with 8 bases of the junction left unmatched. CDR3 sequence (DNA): TGTGCCAGCTCACCGGCTAGCGGGAGCCCCTCCGAGCAGTACTTC. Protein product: CASSPASGSPSEQYF. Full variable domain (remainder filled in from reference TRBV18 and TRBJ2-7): NAGVMQNPRHLVRRRGQEARLRCSPMKGHSHVYWYRQLPEEGLKFMVYLQKENIIDESGMPKERFSAEFPKEGPSILRIQQVVRGDSAAYFCASSPASGSPSEQYFGPGTRLTVT.

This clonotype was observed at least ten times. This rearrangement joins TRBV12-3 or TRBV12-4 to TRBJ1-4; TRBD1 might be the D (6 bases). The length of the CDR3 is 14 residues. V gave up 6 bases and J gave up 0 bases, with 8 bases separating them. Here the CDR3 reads CASRDSATNEKLFF. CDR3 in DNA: TGTGCCAGCAGGGACAGCGCAACTAATGAAAAACTGTTTTTT.

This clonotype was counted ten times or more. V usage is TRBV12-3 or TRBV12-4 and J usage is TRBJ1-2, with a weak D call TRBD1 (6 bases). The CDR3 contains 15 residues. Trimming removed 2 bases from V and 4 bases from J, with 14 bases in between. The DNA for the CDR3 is TGTGCCAGCAGTTTATGGACAGAGTACTTCTATGGCTACACCTTC. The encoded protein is CASSLWTEYFYGYTF.

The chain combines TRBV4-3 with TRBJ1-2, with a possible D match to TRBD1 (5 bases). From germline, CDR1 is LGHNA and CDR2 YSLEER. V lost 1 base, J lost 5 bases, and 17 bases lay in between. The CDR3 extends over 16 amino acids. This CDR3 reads CASSQALLQGLYGYTF. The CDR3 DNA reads TGCGCCAGCAGCCAAGCCCTTCTGCAGGGCTTGTATGGCTACACCTTC.

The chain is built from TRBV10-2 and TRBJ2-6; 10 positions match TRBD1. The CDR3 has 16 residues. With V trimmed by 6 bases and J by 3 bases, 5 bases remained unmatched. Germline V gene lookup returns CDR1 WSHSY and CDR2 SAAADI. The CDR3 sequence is CASRRQGASGANVLTF. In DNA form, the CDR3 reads TGCGCCAGCAGGCGACAGGGGGCAAGTGGGGCCAACGTCCTGACTTTC.

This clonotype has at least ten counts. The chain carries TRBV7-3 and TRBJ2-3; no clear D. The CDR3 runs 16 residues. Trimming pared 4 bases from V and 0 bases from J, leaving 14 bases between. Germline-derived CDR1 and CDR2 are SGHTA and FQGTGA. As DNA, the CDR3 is TGTGCCAGCAGCTCCCAAGGTTGGCTAAGCACAGATACGCAGTATTTT. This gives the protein CASSSQGWLSTDTQYF.

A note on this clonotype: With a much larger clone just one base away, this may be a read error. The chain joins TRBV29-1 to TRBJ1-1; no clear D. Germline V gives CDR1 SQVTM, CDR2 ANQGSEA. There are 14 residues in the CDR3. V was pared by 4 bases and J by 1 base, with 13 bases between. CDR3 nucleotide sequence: TGCAGCGTTGGAGTTGGCAGCCGGAACACTGAAGCTTTCTTT. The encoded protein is CSVGVGSRNTEAFF.

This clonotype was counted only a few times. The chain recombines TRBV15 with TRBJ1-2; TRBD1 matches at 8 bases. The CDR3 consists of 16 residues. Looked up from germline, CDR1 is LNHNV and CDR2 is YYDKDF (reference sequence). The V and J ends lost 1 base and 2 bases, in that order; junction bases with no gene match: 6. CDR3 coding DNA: TGTGCCACCAGCAGAGTCAGGACAGGGATAAACTATGGCTACACCTTC. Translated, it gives CATSRVRTGINYGYTF.

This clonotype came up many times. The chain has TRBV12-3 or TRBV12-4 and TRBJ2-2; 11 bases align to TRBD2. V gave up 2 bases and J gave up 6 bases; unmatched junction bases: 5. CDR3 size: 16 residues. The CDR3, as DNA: TGTGCCAGCAGTTTAATAGCGGGGGGGAGCGCCGGGGAGCTGTTTTTT. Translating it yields CASSLIAGGSAGELFF.

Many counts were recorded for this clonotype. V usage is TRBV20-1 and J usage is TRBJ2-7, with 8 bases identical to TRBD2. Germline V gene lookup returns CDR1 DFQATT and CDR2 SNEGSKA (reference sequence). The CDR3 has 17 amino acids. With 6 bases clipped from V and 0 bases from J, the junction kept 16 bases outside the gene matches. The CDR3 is CSATAVASGPSSYEQYF. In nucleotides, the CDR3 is TGCAGTGCCACCGCTGTGGCTAGCGGGCCGAGCTCCTACGAGCAGTACTTC.

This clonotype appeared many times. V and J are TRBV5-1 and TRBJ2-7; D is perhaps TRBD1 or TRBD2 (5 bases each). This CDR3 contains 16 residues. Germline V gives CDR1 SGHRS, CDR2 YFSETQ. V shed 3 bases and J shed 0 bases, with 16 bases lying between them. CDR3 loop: CASSSEGRVHSYEQYF. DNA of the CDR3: TGCGCCAGCAGCTCCGAGGGACGCGTTCACTCCTACGAGCAGTACTTC.